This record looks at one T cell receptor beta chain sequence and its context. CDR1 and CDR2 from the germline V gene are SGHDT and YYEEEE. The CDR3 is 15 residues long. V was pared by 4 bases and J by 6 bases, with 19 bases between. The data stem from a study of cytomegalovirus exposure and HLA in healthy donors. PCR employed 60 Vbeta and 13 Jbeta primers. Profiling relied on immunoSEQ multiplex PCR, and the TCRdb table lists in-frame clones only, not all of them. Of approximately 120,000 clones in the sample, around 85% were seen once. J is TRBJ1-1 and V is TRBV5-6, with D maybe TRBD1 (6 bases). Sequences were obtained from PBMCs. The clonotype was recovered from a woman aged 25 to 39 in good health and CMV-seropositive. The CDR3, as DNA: TGTGCCAGCAGCCCGGGATTCAGGGGAAGTTCTGAAGCTTTCTTT. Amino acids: CASSPGFRGSSEAFF.